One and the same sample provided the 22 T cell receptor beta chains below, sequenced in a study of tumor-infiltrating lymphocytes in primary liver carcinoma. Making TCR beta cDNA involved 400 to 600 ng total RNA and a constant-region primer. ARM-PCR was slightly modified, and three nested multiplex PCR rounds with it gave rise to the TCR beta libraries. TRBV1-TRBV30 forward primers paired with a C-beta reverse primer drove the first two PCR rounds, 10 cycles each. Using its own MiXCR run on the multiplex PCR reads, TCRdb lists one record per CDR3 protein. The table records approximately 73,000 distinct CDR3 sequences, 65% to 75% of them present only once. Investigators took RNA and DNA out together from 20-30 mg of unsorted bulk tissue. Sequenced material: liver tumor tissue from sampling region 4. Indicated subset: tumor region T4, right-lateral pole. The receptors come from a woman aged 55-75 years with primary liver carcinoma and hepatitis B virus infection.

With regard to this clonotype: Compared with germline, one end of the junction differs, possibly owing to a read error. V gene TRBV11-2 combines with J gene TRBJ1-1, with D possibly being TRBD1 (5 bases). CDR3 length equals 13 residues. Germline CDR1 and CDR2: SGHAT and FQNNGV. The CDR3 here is CASSFHAGTDAFF. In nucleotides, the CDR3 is TGTGCCAGTAGCTTTCATGCTGGGACTGATGCTTTCTTT. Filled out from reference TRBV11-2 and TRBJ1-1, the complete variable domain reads EAGVAQSPRYKIIEKRQSVAFWCNPISGHATLYWYQQILGQGPKLLIQFQNNGVVDDSQLPKDRFSAERLKGVDSTLKIQPAKLEDSAVYLCASSFHAGTDAFFGQGTRLTVV.

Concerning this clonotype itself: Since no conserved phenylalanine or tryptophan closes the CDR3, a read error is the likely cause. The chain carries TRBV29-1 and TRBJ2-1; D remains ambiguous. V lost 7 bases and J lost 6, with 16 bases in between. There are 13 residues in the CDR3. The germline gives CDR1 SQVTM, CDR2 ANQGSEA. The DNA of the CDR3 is TGCAGCGCCGAGTTGGGTATGGCCAATGAGCAGTTCTTA. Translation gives CSAELGMANEQFL.

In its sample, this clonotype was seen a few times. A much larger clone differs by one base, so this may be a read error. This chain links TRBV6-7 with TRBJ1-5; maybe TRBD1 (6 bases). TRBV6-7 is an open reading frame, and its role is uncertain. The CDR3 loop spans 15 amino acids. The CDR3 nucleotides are TGTGCCAGCAGTCCAAGGGGGGATAGCAATCAGCCCCGGCATTTT. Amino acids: CASSPRGDSNQPRHF.

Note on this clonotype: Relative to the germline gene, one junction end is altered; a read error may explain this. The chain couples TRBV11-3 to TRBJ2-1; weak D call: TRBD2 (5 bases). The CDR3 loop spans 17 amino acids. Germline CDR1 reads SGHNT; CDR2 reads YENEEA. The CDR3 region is CTSSLGFGGLSYNEHFF. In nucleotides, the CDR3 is TGTACCAGCAGCTTAGGGTTCGGCGGGCTTTCCTACAACGAGCACTTCTTC.

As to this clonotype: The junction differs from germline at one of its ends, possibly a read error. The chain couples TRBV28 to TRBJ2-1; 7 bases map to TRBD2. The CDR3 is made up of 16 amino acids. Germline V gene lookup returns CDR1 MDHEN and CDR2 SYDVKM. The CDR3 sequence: CASSTLRDGGYNEQFF. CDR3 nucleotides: TGTGCCAGCAGCACCTTAAGGGACGGGGGGTACAATGAACAGTTCTTC.

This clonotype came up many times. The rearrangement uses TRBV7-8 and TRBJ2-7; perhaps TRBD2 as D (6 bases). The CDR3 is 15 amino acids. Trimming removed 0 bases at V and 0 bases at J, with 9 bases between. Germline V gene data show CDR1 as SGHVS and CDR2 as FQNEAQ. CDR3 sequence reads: CASSLAGRSSYEQYF. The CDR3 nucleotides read TGTGCCAGCAGCTTAGCCGGGAGAAGCTCCTACGAGCAGTACTTC.

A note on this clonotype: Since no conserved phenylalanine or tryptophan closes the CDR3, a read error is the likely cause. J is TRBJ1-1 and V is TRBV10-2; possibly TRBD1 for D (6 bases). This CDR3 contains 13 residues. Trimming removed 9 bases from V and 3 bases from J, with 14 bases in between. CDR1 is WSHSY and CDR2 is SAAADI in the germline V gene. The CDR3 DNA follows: TGCGCCAGTAGGTACAGGGTGGACACTGAAGCTTTCTAT. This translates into CASRYRVDTEAFY.

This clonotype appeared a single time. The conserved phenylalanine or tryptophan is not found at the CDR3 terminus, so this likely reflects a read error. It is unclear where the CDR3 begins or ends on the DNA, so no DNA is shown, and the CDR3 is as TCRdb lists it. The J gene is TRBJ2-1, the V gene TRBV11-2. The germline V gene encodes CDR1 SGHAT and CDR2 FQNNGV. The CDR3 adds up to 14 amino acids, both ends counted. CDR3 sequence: CASSLDGNLNEQLS.

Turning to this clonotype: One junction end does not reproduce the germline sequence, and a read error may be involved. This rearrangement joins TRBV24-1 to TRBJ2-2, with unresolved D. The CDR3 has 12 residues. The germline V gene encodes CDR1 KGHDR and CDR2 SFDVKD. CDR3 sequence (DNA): TGTACCACCAGTGATGCTCCCGGGGAGCTGTTTTTT. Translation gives CTTSDAPGELFF.

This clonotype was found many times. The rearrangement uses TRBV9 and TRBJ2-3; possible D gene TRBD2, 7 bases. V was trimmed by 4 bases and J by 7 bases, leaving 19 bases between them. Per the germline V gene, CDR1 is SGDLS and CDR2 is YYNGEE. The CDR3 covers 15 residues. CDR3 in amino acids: CASSPPGGLGNTQYF. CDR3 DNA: TGTGCCAGCAGCCCCCCCGGGGGGCTAGGGAATACGCAGTATTTT.

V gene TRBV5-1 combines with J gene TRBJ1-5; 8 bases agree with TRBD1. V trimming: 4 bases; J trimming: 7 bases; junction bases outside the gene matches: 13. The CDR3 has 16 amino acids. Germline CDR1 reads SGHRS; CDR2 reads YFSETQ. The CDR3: CASSPGQELAGQPQHF. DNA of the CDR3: TGCGCCAGCAGCCCGGGACAGGAGCTAGCTGGGCAGCCCCAGCATTTT.

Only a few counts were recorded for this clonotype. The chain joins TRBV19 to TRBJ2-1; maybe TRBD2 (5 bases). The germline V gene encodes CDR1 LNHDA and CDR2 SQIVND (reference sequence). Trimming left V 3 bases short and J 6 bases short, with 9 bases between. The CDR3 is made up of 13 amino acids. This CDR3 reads CASSIWETNEQFF. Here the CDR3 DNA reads TGTGCCAGTAGTATCTGGGAGACCAATGAGCAGTTCTTC.

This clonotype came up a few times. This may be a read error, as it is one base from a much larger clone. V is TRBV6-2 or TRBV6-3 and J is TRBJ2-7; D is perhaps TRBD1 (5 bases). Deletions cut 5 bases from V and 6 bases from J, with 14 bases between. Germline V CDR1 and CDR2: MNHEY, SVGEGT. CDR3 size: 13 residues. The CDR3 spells CASSVTETFEQYF. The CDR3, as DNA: TGTGCCAGCAGTGTGACAGAGACCTTCGAGCAGTACTTC.

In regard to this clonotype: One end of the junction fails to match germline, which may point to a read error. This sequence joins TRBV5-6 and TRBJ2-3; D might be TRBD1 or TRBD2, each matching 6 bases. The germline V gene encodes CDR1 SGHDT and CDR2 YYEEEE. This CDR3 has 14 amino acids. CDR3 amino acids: CTSSSWGATDTQYF. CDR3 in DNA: TGTACCAGCAGCTCGTGGGGGGCCACAGATACGCAGTATTTT.

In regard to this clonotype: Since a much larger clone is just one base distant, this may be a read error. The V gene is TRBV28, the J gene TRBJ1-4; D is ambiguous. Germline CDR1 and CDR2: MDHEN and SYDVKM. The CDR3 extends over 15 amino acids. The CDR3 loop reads CVSSRPGTTNEKLFF. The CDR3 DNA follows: TGTGTCAGCAGCCGCCCGGGGACAACTAATGAAAAACTGTTTTTT.

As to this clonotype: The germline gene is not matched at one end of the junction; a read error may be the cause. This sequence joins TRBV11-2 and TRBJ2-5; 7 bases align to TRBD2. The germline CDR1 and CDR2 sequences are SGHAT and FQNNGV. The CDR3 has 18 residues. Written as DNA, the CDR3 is TGTGCCAGCAGCGGCCGACTAGTGGGAGGGCGGTCAGGAGAGACCCAGTGCTTC. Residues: CASSGRLVGGRSGETQCF. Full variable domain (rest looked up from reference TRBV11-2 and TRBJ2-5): EAGVAQSPRYKIIEKRQSVAFWCNPISGHATLYWYQQILGQGPKLLIQFQNNGVVDDSQLPKDRFSAERLKGVDSTLKIQPAKLEDSAVYLCASSGRLVGGRSGETQCFGPGTRLLVL.

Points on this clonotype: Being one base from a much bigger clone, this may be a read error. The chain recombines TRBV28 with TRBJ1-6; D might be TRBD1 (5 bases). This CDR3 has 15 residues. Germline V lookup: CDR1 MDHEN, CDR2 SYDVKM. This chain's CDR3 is CDSSARVRAGSPLHF. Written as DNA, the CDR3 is TGTGACAGCAGTGCCCGAGTCAGGGCAGGGTCACCCCTCCACTTT.

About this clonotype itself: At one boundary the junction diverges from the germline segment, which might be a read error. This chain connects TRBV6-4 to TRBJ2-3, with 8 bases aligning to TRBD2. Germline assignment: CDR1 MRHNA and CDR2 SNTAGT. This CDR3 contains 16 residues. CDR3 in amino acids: CASGDVAGWSTDMQYF. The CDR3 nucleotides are TGTGCCAGCGGTGACGTAGCGGGATGGTCCACAGATATGCAGTATTTT.

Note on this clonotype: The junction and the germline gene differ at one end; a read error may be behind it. The CDR3 DNA follows: TGTGCCAGCCGCTTGCAGAGGGTCGCCTACGAGCAATACTTC. Protein sequence: CASRLQRVAYEQYF. The chain carries TRBV5-6 and TRBJ2-7, with D tentatively TRBD2 (5 bases). CDR3 length: 14 amino acids. Looked up from germline, CDR1 is SGHDT and CDR2 is YYEEEE.

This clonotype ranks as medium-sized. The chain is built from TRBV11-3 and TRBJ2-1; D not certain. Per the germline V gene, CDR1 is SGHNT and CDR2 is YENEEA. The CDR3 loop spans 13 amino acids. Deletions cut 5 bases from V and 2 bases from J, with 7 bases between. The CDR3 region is CASSHPAYNEQFF. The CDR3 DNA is TGTGCCAGCAGCCACCCGGCCTACAATGAGCAGTTCTTC.

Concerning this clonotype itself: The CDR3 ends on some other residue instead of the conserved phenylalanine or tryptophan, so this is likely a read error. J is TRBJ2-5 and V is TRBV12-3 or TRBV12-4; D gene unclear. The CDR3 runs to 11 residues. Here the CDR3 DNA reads TGTGCTAGCAGTTTGGGAGAGACCCAGTACCTC. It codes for CASSLGETQYL.

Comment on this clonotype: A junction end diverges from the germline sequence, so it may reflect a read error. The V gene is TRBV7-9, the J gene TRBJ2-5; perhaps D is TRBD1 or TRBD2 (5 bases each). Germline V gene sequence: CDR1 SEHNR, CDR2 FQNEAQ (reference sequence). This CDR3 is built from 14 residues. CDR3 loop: CVSSLWGRRETQYF. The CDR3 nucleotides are TGTGTCAGCAGCTTATGGGGACGACGGGAGACCCAGTACTTC.